The clone carrying this TCR beta chain was found a few times. The antigen remains undetermined. This sample stems from a study of beta chain features in type 1 diabetes. Reverse transcribing all isolated RNA meant expressed TCRB transcripts were sequenced. Generated by immunoSEQ multiplex PCR, the TCRdb table keeps only in-frame clones and is missing some. Of a few hundred thousand clones in the sample, about a sixth were seen once. Study results and limitations: The naive, central memory and Treg TCRB repertoires showed an apparent similarity that was greater among patients than among healthy donors. When Type 1 diabetes patients were examined, their TCRB CDR3s proved moderately but significantly shorter in all four CD4+ subsets. The question of HLA type influencing TCRB rearrangement was one that remained unresolved here.

The receptor comes from a man younger than 40 with type 1 diabetes. Sequencing was carried out using naive CD4+ T cells from blood.

The CDR3 sequence: CASSPSTGEKLFF. CDR3 coding DNA: TGTGCCAGCTCACCTTCAACAGGGGAAAAACTGTTTTTT. V usage is TRBV18 and J usage is TRBJ1-4; TRBD1 is a possible D gene (6 bases). Germline CDR1 reads KGHSH; CDR2 reads LQKENI. With 3 bases removed from V and 8 bases from J, the gap between germline ends came to 10 bases. There are 13 residues in the CDR3. Complete variable domain (other parts from reference TRBV18 and TRBJ1-4): NAGVMQNPRHLVRRRGQEARLRCSPMKGHSHVYWYRQLPEEGLKFMVYLQKENIIDESGMPKERFSAEFPKEGPSILRIQQVVRGDSAAYFCASSPSTGEKLFFGSGTQLSVL.